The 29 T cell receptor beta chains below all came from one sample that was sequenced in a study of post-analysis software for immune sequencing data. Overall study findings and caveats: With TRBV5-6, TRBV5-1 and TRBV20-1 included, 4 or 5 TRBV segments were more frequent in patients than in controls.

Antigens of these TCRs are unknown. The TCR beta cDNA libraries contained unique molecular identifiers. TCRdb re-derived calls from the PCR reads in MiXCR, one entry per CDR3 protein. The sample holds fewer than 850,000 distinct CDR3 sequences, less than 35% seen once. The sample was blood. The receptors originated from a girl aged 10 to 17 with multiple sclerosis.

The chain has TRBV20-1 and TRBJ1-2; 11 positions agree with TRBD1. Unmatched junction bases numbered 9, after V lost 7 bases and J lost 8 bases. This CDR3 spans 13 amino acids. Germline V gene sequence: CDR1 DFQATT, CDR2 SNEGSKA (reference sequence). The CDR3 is CSVFPGQGVGYTF. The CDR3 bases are TGCAGTGTCTTCCCGGGACAGGGGGTAGGCTACACCTTC.

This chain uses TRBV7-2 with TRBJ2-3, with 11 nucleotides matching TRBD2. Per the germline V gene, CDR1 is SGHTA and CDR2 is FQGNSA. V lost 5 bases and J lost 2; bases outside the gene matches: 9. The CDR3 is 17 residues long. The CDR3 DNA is TGTGCCAGCAGCCCAACCAGACTAGCGGGGTACACAGATACGCAGTATTTT. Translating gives CASSPTRLAGYTDTQYF.

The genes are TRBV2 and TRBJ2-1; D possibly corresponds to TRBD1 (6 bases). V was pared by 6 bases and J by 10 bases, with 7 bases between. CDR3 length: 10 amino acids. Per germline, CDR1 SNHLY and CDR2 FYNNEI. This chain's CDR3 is CASRGTEQFF. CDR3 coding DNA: TGTGCCAGCAGGGGGACAGAGCAGTTCTTC.

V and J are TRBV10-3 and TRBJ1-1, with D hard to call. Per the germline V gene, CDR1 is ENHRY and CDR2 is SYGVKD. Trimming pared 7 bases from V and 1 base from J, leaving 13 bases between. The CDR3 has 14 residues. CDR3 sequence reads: CAIIGHGRNTEAFF. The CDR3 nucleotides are TGTGCCATCATCGGGCACGGGCGGAACACTGAAGCTTTCTTT.

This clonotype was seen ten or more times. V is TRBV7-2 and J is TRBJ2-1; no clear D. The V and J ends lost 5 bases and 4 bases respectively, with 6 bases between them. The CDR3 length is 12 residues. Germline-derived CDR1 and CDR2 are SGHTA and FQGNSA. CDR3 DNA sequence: TGTGCCAGCAGCCCCCAGTACAATGAGCAGTTCTTC. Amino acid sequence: CASSPQYNEQFF.

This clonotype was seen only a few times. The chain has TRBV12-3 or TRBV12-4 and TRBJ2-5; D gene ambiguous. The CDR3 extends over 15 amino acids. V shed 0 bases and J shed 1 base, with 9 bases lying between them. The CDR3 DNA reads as TGTGCCAGCAGTTTAGCTCGCAGGAGCCAAGAGACCCAGTACTTC. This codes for CASSLARRSQETQYF.

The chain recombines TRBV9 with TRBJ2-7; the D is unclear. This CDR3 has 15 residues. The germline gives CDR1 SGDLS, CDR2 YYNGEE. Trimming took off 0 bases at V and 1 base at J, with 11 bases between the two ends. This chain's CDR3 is CASSVEPSESYEQYF. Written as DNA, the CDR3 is TGTGCCAGCAGCGTAGAACCCTCCGAGTCCTACGAGCAGTACTTC.

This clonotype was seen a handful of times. This CDR3 is CASSTEGVLNTEAFF. The CDR3 DNA is TGTGCCAGCAGTACCGAGGGCGTGTTGAACACTGAAGCTTTCTTT. The chain joins TRBV2 to TRBJ1-1; D gene ambiguous. This CDR3 has 15 residues. Per the germline V gene, CDR1 is SNHLY and CDR2 is FYNNEI. Deletions cut 5 bases from V and 0 bases from J, with 13 bases between.

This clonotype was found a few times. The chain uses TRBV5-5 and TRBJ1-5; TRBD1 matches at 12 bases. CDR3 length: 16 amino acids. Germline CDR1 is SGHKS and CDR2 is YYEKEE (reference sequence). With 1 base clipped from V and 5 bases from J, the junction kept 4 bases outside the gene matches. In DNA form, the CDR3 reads TGTGCCAGCAGCTTGCGGGGACAGGGGGCCTATCAGCCCCAGCATTTT. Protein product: CASSLRGQGAYQPQHF.

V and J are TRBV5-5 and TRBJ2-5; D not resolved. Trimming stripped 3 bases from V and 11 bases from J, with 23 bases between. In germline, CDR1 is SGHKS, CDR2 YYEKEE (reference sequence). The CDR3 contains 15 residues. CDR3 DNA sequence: TGTGCCAGCAGCTCTGGGAACCTGAGAACCTACAAGCAGTACTTC. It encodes CASSSGNLRTYKQYF.

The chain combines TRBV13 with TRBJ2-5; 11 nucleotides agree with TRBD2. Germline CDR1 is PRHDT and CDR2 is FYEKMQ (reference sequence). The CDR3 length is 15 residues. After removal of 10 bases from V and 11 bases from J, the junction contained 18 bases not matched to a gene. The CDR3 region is CAIRPSGRPFDEQYF. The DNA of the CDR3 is TGTGCCATCCGCCCTAGCGGGAGGCCATTCGATGAGCAGTACTTC.

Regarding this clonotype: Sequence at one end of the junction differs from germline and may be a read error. The CDR3 region has the DNA TGTGCCGGCAGCTCGGGCAGGTCGGAAGAGACCCAGTACTTC. The encoded protein is CAGSSGRSEETQYF. The gene calls are TRBV5-4 and TRBJ2-5; D gene uncertain. From germline, CDR1 is SGHNT and CDR2 YYREEE (reference sequence). CDR3 length: 14 amino acids.

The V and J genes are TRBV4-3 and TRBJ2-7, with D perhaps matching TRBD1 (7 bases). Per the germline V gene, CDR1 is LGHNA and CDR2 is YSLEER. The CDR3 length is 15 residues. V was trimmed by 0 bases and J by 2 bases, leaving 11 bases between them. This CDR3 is CASSQEARGAYEQYF. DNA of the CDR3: TGCGCCAGCAGCCAAGAGGCCAGGGGGGCCTACGAGCAGTACTTC.

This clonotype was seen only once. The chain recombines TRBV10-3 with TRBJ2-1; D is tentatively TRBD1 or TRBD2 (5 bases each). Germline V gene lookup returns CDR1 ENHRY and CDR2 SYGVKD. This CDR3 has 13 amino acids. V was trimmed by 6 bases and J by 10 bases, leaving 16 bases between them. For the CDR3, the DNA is TGTGCCATCAGCGATAGACGGGGCGGGGAGCAGTTCTTC. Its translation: CAISDRRGGEQFF.

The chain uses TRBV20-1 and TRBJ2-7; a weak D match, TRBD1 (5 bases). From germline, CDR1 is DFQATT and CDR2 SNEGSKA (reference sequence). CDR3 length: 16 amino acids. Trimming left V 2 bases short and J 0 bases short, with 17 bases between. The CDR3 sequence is CSARPNPTDVSYEQYF. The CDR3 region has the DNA TGCAGTGCTAGACCAAACCCGACAGACGTCTCCTACGAGCAGTACTTC.

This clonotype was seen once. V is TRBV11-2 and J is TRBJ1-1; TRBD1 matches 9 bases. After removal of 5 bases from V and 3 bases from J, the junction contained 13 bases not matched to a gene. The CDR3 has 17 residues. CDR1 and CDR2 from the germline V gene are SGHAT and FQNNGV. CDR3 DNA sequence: TGTGCCAGCAGCGCCGTACAGCTCCGGGACAGGGACACTGAAGCTTTCTTT. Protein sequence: CASSAVQLRDRDTEAFF.

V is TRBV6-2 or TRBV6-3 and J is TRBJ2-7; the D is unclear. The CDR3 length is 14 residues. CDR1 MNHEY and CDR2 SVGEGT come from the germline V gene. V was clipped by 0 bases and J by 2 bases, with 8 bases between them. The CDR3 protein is CASSYSKYTYEQYF. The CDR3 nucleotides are TGTGCCAGCAGTTACTCGAAGTACACCTACGAGCAGTACTTC.

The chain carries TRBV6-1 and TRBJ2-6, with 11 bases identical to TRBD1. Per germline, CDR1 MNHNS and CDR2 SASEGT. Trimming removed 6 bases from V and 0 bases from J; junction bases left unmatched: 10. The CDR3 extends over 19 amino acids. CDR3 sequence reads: CASRKLGTGGPSGANVLTF. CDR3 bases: TGTGCCAGCAGAAAACTCGGGACAGGGGGTCCCTCTGGGGCCAACGTCCTGACTTTC.

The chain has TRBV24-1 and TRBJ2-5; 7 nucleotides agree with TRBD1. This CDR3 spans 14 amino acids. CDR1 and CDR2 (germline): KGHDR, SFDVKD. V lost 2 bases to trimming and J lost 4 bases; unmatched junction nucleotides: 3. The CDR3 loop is CATSDSGTVETQYF. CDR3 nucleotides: TGTGCCACCAGTGATTCGGGGACAGTAGAGACCCAGTACTTC.

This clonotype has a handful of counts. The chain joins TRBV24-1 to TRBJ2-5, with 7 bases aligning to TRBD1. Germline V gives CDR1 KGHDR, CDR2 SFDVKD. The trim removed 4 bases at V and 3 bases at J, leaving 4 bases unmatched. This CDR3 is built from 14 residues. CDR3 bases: TGTGCCACCAGTGAGCGCGGACAGGAAGAGACCCAGTACTTC. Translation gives CATSERGQEETQYF.

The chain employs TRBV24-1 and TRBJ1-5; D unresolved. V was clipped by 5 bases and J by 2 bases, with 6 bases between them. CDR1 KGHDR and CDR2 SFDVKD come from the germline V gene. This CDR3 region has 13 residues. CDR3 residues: CATSAGGNQPQHF. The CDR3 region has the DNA TGTGCCACCAGTGCGGGAGGCAATCAGCCCCAGCATTTT.

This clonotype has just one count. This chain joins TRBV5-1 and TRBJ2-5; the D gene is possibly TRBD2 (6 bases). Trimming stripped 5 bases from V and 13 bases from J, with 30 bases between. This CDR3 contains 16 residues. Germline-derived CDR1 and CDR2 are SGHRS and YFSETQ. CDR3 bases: TGCGCCAGCAGGCCGGGACTGCTAGGAGCCAAAAACATTCTGTACTTC. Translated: CASRPGLLGAKNILYF. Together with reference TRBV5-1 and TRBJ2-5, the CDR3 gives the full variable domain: KAGVTQTPRYLIKTRGQQVTLSCSPISGHRSVSWYQQTPGQGLQFLFEYFSETQRNKGNFPGRFSGRQFSNSRSEMNVSTLELGDSALYLCASRPGLLGAKNILYFGPGTRLLVL.

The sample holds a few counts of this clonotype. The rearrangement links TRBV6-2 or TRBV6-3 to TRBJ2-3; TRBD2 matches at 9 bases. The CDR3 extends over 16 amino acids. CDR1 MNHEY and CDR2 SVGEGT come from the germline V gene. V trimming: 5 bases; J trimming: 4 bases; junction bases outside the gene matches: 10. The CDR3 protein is CASSDGGLASPDTQYF. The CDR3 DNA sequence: TGTGCCAGCAGTGATGGGGGACTAGCCTCCCCAGATACGCAGTATTTT.

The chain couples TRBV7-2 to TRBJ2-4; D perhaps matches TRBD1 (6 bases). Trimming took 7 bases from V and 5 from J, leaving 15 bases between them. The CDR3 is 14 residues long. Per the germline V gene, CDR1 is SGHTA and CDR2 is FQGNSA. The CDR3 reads CASNPRQVQNIQYF. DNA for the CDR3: TGTGCCAGCAACCCGCGACAGGTCCAAAACATTCAGTACTTC.

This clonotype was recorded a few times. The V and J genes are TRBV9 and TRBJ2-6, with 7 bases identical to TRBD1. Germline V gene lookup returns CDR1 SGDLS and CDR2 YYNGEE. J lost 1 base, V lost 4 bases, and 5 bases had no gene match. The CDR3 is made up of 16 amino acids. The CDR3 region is CASSLSRGSGANVLTF. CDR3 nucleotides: TGTGCCAGCAGCCTTTCCAGGGGGTCTGGGGCCAACGTCCTGACTTTC.

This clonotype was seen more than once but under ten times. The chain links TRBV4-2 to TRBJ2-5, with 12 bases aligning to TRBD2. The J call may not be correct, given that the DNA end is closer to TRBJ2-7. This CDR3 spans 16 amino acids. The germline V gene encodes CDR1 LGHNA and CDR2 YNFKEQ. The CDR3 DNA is TGTGCCAGCAGCCAAGAGGAGACTAGCGGGAGCCACGAGCAGTACTTC. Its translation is CASSQEETSGSHEQYF.

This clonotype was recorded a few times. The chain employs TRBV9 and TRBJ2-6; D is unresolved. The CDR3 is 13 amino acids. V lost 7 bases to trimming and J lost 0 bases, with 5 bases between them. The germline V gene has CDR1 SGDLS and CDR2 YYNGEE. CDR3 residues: CASRRSGANVLTF. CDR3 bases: TGTGCCAGCCGGCGCTCTGGGGCCAACGTCCTGACTTTC.

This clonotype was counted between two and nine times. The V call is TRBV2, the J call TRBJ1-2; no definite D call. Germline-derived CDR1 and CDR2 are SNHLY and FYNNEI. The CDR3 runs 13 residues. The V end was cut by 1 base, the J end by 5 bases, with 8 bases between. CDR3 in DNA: TGTGCCAGCAGTGAAGAACCGGTATATGGCTACACCTTC. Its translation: CASSEEPVYGYTF.

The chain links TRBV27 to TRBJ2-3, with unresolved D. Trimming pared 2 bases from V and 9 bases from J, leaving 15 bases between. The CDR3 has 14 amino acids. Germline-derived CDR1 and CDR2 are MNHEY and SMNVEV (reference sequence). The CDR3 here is CASSLSVVQRTQYF. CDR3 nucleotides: TGTGCCAGCAGTTTAAGCGTCGTGCAGAGGACGCAGTATTTT.